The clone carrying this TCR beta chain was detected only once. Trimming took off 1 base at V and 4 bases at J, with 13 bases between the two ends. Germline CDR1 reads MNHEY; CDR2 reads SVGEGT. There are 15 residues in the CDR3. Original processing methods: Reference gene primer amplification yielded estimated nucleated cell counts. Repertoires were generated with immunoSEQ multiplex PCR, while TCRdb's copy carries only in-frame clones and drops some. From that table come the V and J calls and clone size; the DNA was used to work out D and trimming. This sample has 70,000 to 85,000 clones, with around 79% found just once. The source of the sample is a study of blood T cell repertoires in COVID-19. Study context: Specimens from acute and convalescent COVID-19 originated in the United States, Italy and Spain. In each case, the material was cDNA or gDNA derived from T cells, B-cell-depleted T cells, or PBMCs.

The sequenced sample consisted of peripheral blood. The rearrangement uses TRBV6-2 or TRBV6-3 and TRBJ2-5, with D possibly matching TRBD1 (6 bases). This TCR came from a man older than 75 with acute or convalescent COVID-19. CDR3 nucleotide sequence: TGTGCCAGCAGTTACTGGAACGGACAGAGAGAGACCCAGTACTTC. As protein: CASSYWNGQRETQYF.